This T cell receptor beta chain was sequenced during a study of radiation and T cells in renal cell carcinoma. For the study at large: Nephrectomy followed 15 Gy stereotactic body radiation by 4 weeks. The study's findings and limits: Top tumor clonotypes rose in blood 2 weeks post-radiation, then contracted. No pretreatment tumor biopsies were available for baseline clonotypes.

The repertoire was sequenced with immunoSEQ multiplex PCR; TCRdb's copy has only in-frame clones and lacks some. In the table there are fewer than 150,000 clones, more than 70% of which are singletons. Regarding this clone: Its antigen remains unknown.

This CDR3 region has 13 residues. Germline V lookup: CDR1 SGDLS, CDR2 YYNGEE. V gave up 0 bases and J gave up 6 bases, with 8 bases separating them. Indicated time point: blood 2 weeks post-SBRT. The treatment here: 15 Gy SBRT to primary tumor, nephrectomy 4 weeks later. The patient's renal cell carcinoma had clear cell pathology. Specimen: blood, collected from a patient whose treatment included radiotherapy and nephrectomy. This receptor was obtained from a woman in her seventies with renal cell carcinoma. This chain links TRBV9 with TRBJ2-3; D is undetermined. CDR3 sequence reads: CASSVERYDTQYF. In DNA form, the CDR3 reads TGTGCCAGCAGCGTAGAGAGGTACGATACGCAGTATTTT.